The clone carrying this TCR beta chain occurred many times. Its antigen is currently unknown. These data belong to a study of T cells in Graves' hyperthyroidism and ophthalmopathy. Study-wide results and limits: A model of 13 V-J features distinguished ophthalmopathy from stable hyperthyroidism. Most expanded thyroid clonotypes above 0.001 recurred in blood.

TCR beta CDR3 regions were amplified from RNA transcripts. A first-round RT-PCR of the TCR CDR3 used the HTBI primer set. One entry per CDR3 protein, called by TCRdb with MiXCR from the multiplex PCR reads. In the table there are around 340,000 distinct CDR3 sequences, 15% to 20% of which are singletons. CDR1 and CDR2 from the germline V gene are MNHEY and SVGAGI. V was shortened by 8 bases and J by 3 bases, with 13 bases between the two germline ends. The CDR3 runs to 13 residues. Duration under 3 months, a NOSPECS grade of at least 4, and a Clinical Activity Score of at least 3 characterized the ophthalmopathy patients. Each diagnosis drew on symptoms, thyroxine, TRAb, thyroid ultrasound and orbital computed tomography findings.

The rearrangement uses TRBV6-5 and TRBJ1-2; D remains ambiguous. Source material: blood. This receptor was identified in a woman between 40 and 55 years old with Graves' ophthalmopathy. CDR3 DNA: TGTGCCAGCCACAAAGTGGCAGACTATGGCTACACCTTC. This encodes CASHKVADYGYTF.